The text below deals with one T cell receptor (beta chain). Its target is unknown. TRB was amplified by touch-down multiplex PCR, primer pools A and B combined. TCRdb reprocessed the multiplex PCR reads and reports one entry per CDR3 protein, with no DNA. This sample contains about 12,000 distinct CDR3 sequences. Roughly 38,000 genome equivalents of blood DNA were amplified for TRB. This specimen belongs to a study of T cell clusters in autoimmune cytopenias. Germline V gives CDR1 LNHDA, CDR2 SQIVND (reference sequence). This CDR3 spans 17 amino acids. Study outcomes and limitations: TRB repertoire shifts in secondary cytopenia and chronic lymphocytic leukemia mostly reflected lymphoma, not autoimmunity.

This sample also belongs to another study, concerning T cell repertoires in aging, cancer and after chemotherapy.

What was sequenced was peripheral blood. This receptor was taken from a human donor in good health. The chain recombines TRBV19 with TRBJ1-4. CDR3 region: CASSIGGNPTTNEKLFF.